The 8 T cell receptor beta chains in this list originate from one sample, sequenced in a study of cytomegalovirus exposure and HLA in healthy donors. This PCR relied on a set of 60 Vbeta primers and 13 Jbeta primers. The repertoire was sequenced with immunoSEQ multiplex PCR; TCRdb's copy has only in-frame clones and lacks some. The sample contains some 86,000 clones, around 71% of which appear only once. Sample: PBMCs. These TCRs come from a man aged 25 to 40 in good health and CMV-seronegative.

The chain carries TRBV19 and TRBJ1-5; TRBD1 aligns across 7 bases. CDR1 and CDR2 from the germline V gene are LNHDA and SQIVND (reference sequence). The CDR3 totals 13 residues. Unmatched junction bases numbered 3, after V lost 4 bases and J lost 6 bases. The CDR3 DNA reads TGTGCCAGTAGTAGGGCAGGGGGTCAGCCCCAGCATTTT. Its protein is CASSRAGGQPQHF.

The genes are TRBV9 and TRBJ2-1, with TRBD2 matching 10 bases. This CDR3 spans 16 amino acids. V lost 4 bases and J lost 4; bases outside the gene matches: 8. Per the germline V gene, CDR1 is SGDLS and CDR2 is YYNGEE. CDR3 DNA sequence: TGTGCCAGCAGCCCACCGACTAGCGGGTTTTACAATGAGCAGTTCTTC. Protein product: CASSPPTSGFYNEQFF. Variable domain in full (rest from reference TRBV9 and TRBJ2-1): DSGVTQTPKHLITATGQRVTLRCSPRSGDLSVYWYQQSLDQGLQFLIQYYNGEERAKGNILERFSAQQFPDLHSELNLSSLELGDSALYFCASSPPTSGFYNEQFFGPGTRLTVL.

V gene TRBV10-3 combines with J gene TRBJ1-2, with no clear D. V was clipped by 3 bases and J by 6 bases, with 5 bases between them. Germline CDR1 is ENHRY and CDR2 is SYGVKD. The CDR3 covers 11 residues. CDR3: CAISELDGYTF. The DNA for the CDR3 is TGTGCCATCAGTGAACTCGATGGCTACACCTTC.

The CDR3 here is CASSLTSWNTGELFF. CDR3 coding DNA: TGTGCCAGCAGCTTGACTAGTTGGAACACCGGGGAGCTGTTTTTT. This chain joins TRBV9 and TRBJ2-2; maybe TRBD2 (6 bases). The germline V and J ends were trimmed by 4 bases and 1 base, with 11 bases remaining between them. The CDR3 spans 15 residues. Germline values: CDR1 SGDLS, CDR2 YYNGEE.

The genes are TRBV9 and TRBJ1-2, with D uncertain. Trimming removed 0 bases at V and 4 bases at J, with 13 bases between. The germline V gene has CDR1 SGDLS and CDR2 YYNGEE. The CDR3 is 15 residues long. CDR3 residues: CASSVDQVSGYGYTF. The CDR3 DNA is TGTGCCAGCAGCGTAGATCAGGTCAGCGGCTATGGCTACACCTTC.

The chain employs TRBV6-5 and TRBJ1-4, with a weak D call TRBD1 (6 bases). The CDR3 is 11 residues long. Per germline, CDR1 MNHEY and CDR2 SVGAGI. V dropped 3 bases and J dropped 14 bases, with 10 bases sitting between them. CDR3 coding DNA: TGTGCCAGCAGTTATGCAGGGGCCCTGTTTTTT. It is translated as CASSYAGALFF.

The chain is built from TRBV27 and TRBJ1-4, with D unclear. The germline V gene encodes CDR1 MNHEY and CDR2 SMNVEV (reference sequence). V was cut by 0 bases and J by 5 bases, with 7 bases left in between. This CDR3 is built from 14 residues. CDR3 sequence: CASSLSGRNEKLFF. The CDR3 DNA sequence: TGTGCCAGCAGTTTATCGGGGAGGAATGAAAAACTGTTTTTT.

This rearrangement joins TRBV4-3 to TRBJ2-2; D is uncertain. CDR1 and CDR2 (germline): LGHNA, YSLEER. V lost 4 bases, J lost 6 bases, and 21 bases lay in between. CDR3 length equals 17 residues. The CDR3: CASSPDEWLVEAGELFF. CDR3 coding DNA: TGCGCCAGCAGCCCCGACGAGTGGCTAGTTGAGGCCGGGGAGCTGTTTTTT.